This passage covers 3 T cell receptor beta chains from one sample sequenced in a study of identical twins. TCRdb re-called the 5' RACE reads through MiXCR, storing one row per CDR3 protein. This sample yields 500,000 to 600,000 distinct CDR3 sequences, of which approximately 22% are seen a single time; about 0.93% belongs to the top ten. In addition, the sample was reused for a study of T cells expressing NK-cell markers.

Sequencing was done on a sample of CD4+ T cells sorted from blood. These receptors were taken from a woman between 18 and 29 years old in good health.

This clonotype has ten or more counts. This sequence joins TRBV29-1 and TRBJ2-5; 9 bases fit TRBD2. CDR1 and CDR2 (germline): SQVTM, ANQGSEA. This CDR3 has 12 residues. J was trimmed by 3 bases and V by 5 bases; bases with no gene match: 1. The DNA for the CDR3 is TGCAGCGTTTCTAGCGGGGAAGAGACCCAGTACTTC. Its translation is CSVSSGEETQYF.

The J gene is TRBJ1-1, the V gene TRBV12-3 or TRBV12-4; a possible D gene is TRBD1 (5 bases). CDR3 length: 14 residues. Trimming pared 5 bases from V and 5 bases from J, leaving 15 bases between. CDR3 in amino acids: CASSPAGRVTEAFF. CDR3 nucleotide sequence: TGTGCCAGCAGTCCCGCAGGGAGAGTTACTGAAGCTTTCTTT.

This clonotype was seen a few times. V and J are TRBV9 and TRBJ2-1, with 7 positions matching TRBD2. This CDR3 region has 13 residues. CDR1 is SGDLS, CDR2 YYNGEE, per germline. V lost 7 bases, J lost 2 bases, and 3 bases stayed unmatched. CDR3 coding DNA: TGTGCCAGCGGGGGGGGGGCCTACAATGAGCAGTTCTTC. Amino acid sequence: CASGGGAYNEQFF.